The clone carrying this T cell receptor beta chain has just a few counts. In the authors' methods: How many nucleated cells were present was estimated from reference gene primer amplification. Profiled with immunoSEQ multiplex PCR; TCRdb holds only in-frame clones, not every one. That table furnishes V, J and clone size, whereas the DNA furnished D and trimming. The data show 150,000 to 200,000 clones, approximately 90% seen once. V dropped 3 bases and J dropped 6 bases, with 5 bases sitting between them. CDR1 MGHRA and CDR2 YSYEKL come from the germline V gene. The CDR3 covers 11 residues. These data belong to a study of blood T cell repertoires in COVID-19. Background on the study: Sites across the United States, Italy and Spain contributed samples from acute and convalescent COVID-19. PBMCs, B-cell-depleted T cells, or T cells were the source of the cDNA or gDNA that made up the material.

V gene TRBV4-1 combines with J gene TRBJ1-2; no clear D gene. This sequence originates from a human donor in a cohort sampled during active COVID-19. The specimen sequenced was peripheral blood. The CDR3 sequence: CASSHPDGYTF. The DNA of the CDR3 is TGCGCCAGCAGCCACCCAGATGGCTACACCTTC.